This TCR beta chain was recovered during a study of shared clonotypes between healthy human individuals. The DNA input per sorted-subset replicate PCR was roughly 0.2 ug, corresponding to roughly 30,000 T cell genomes. Clones were read by immunoSEQ multiplex PCR, and TCRdb kept only the in-frame ones, dropping some. The sample lists some 2.4 million clones, approximately 93% occurring once. This CDR3 is built from 12 residues. V was pared by 2 bases and J by 5 bases, with 8 bases between. Germline V gene sequence: CDR1 SGHRS, CDR2 YFSETQ. This clonotype was sampled from a man younger than 35 in good health. Some clones in this sample may be carry-over from other donors' samples. V gene TRBV5-1 combines with J gene TRBJ2-7; tentatively, D is TRBD2 (5 bases). The sample was naive CD4+ T cells from PBMCs. Subset described: CD45RA+ positively selected. This chain's CDR3 is CASSFMRDEQYF. In DNA form, the CDR3 reads TGCGCCAGCAGCTTCATGCGGGACGAGCAGTACTTC.